A single sample gave rise to the 16 T cell receptor beta chains below, sequenced in a study of OX40 agonist ivuxolimab in advanced cancers. Sequencing used immunoSEQ multiplex PCR; TCRdb keeps in-frame clones, though not all of them. The table has about 84,000 clones, roughly 82% seen once. Sample: CD4+ or CD8+ T cells sorted from blood, taken in a trial of the OX40 agonist ivuxolimab. The source of these receptors is an adult with an advanced solid tumor such as melanoma, head and neck, liver or kidney cancer.

This clone was found once. The chain has TRBV18 and TRBJ1-4; 9 nucleotides align to TRBD1. CDR3 size: 16 residues. Germline lookup yields CDR1 KGHSH and CDR2 LQKENI. The V and J ends lost 2 bases and 5 bases, in that order; junction bases with no gene match: 6. The CDR3, as DNA: TGTGCCAGCTCACCATCTACAGGGGGCAACAATGAAAAACTGTTTTTT. Protein product: CASSPSTGGNNEKLFF.

This clone occurred a few times. The chain has TRBV7-2 and TRBJ2-5; 7 nucleotides line up with TRBD1. This CDR3 has 16 amino acids. V shed 1 base, J shed 1 base, and the junction held 6 bases outside the gene matches. Germline loops: CDR1 SGHTA, CDR2 FQGNSA. This CDR3 is CASSLEDRRLQETQYF. The CDR3 DNA follows: TGTGCCAGCAGCTTAGAGGACAGGAGACTCCAAGAGACCCAGTACTTC.

The chain recombines TRBV6-1 with TRBJ1-4; D is possibly TRBD1 (5 bases). From germline, CDR1 is MNHNS and CDR2 SASEGT. Trimming cost V 3 bases and J 8 bases, with 13 bases left between them. The CDR3 has 14 amino acids. CDR3 amino acids: CASSDGTLGEKLFF. The CDR3 coding sequence is TGTGCCAGCAGTGACGGGACCTTGGGCGAAAAACTGTTTTTT.

This clone has only one observation. The chain combines TRBV21-1 with TRBJ1-2; the D call of TRBD1 is as the table states it, not checked on the DNA. TRBV21-1 is deemed a pseudogene. CDR3 size: 16 residues. CDR3 protein: CASSNTGGSANYGYTF. Written as DNA, the CDR3 is TGTGCCAGCAGCAACACAGGGGGCTCAGCTAACTATGGCTACACCTTC.

This chain joins TRBV19 and TRBJ1-3; D ambiguous. This CDR3 region has 15 residues. Germline assignment: CDR1 LNHDA and CDR2 SQIVND (reference sequence). Trimming took 3 bases from V and 0 from J, leaving 9 bases between them. CDR3 in amino acids: CASSIVGFSGNTIYF. CDR3 bases: TGTGCCAGTAGTATCGTGGGGTTCTCTGGAAACACCATATATTTT.

The chain links TRBV18 to TRBJ2-7; 7 bases are a match to TRBD1. CDR1 is KGHSH and CDR2 is LQKENI in the germline V gene. CDR3 length equals 12 residues. Trimming cost V 3 bases and J 5 bases; bases outside gene matches: 1. The CDR3 DNA sequence: TGTGCCAGCTCACCCCAGGGGGACGAGCAGTACGTC. It specifies CASSPQGDEQYV.

This clone was seen more than once but under ten times. J is TRBJ2-7 and V is TRBV28, with a tentative D call TRBD2 (5 bases). Trimming cost V 4 bases and J 1 base, with 8 bases left between them. CDR1 and CDR2 (germline): MDHEN, SYDVKM. This CDR3 is built from 13 residues. The CDR3 reads CASSSSGSYEQYF. DNA for the CDR3: TGTGCCAGCAGTTCCTCGGGGTCCTACGAGCAGTACTTC. Based on the CDR3 plus reference TRBV28 and TRBJ2-7, the full variable domain is DVKVTQSSRYLVKRTGEKVFLECVQDMDHENMFWYRQDPGLGLRLIYFSYDVKMKEKGDIPEGYSVSREKKERFSLILESASTNQTSMYLCASSSSGSYEQYFGPGTRLTVT.

The chain has TRBV28 and TRBJ2-2; 7 bases align to TRBD1. CDR1 MDHEN and CDR2 SYDVKM come from the germline V gene. Trimming at V came to 6 bases and at J to 6 bases, leaving 7 bases not matched to a gene. This CDR3 is 14 amino acids long. CDR3 coding DNA: TGTGCCAGCAGCAGGTCAGGGGGTTCCGGGGAGCTGTTTTTT. Its translation is CASSRSGGSGELFF.

In regard to this clone: The same CDR3 arises from other DNA sequences in this sample as well. CDR3 sequence reads: CASSLEETQYF. The CDR3 nucleotides are TGCGCCAGCAGCTTGGAGGAGACCCAGTACTTC. The chain is built from TRBV5-1 and TRBJ2-5, with D uncertain. V was cut by 0 bases and J by 5 bases, with 2 bases left in between. Germline loops: CDR1 SGHRS, CDR2 YFSETQ. The CDR3 is 11 residues long.

V usage is TRBV7-2 and J usage is TRBJ2-7; D unresolved. Per germline, CDR1 SGHTA and CDR2 FQGNSA. This CDR3 contains 13 residues. The germline V and J ends were trimmed by 3 bases and 0 bases, with 6 bases remaining between them. This CDR3 reads CASSFSTSYEQYV. CDR3 nucleotide sequence: TGTGCCAGCAGCTTCTCTACCTCCTACGAGCAGTACGTC.

V usage is TRBV5-1 and J usage is TRBJ2-1, with TRBD2 identical over 14 bases. The CDR3 is 18 residues long. The ends lost 0 bases at V and 0 bases at J; junction bases unmatched: 2. CDR1 and CDR2 from the germline V gene are SGHRS and YFSETQ. The CDR3 sequence is CASSLAGLAGGSYNEQFF. The CDR3 bases are TGCGCCAGCAGCTTGGCCGGACTAGCGGGGGGCTCCTACAATGAGCAGTTCTTC.

This chain connects TRBV28 to TRBJ2-5; D is undetermined. Germline CDR1 and CDR2: MDHEN and SYDVKM. The CDR3 is 15 residues long. The ends were cut back, 5 bases at V and 13 bases at J, with 26 bases in the middle. The DNA for the CDR3 is TGTGCCAGCAGTCCTAATGGGCCCCAAGTACTTCCTTGGTACTTC. It is translated as CASSPNGPQVLPWYF.

The gene calls are TRBV2 and TRBJ2-1; 9 bases agree with TRBD2. There are 12 residues in the CDR3. Germline assignment: CDR1 SNHLY and CDR2 FYNNEI. The trim removed 3 bases at V and 14 bases at J, leaving 5 bases unmatched. Written as DNA, the CDR3 is TGTGCCAGCAGTGAGGGACTAGCCGACGAGTTCTTC. Protein sequence: CASSEGLADEFF.

This chain links TRBV28 with TRBJ2-7; tentatively, D is TRBD1 (6 bases). Between the trimmed V and J ends, which lost 9 bases and 3 bases, there was a span of 15 bases. The CDR3 sequence is 13 residues long. CDR1 and CDR2 (germline): MDHEN, SYDVKM. DNA for the CDR3: TGTGCCAGTCGACAGGCTACATACTACGAGCAGTACGTC. It codes for CASRQATYYEQYV.

As for this clone: The identical CDR3 is also encoded by other nucleotide sequences in the sample. The chain joins TRBV9 to TRBJ2-5; 8 bases line up with TRBD2. Germline CDR1 and CDR2: SGDLS and YYNGEE. CDR3 length equals 14 residues. V lost 4 bases, J lost 5 bases, and 7 bases stayed unmatched. CDR3 sequence (DNA): TGTGCCAGCAGCCCCCGGACTAGCAAGGAGACCCAGTACTTC. Translation gives CASSPRTSKETQYF. The full variable domain, its missing parts supplied by reference TRBV9 and TRBJ2-5, is DSGVTQTPKHLITATGQRVTLRCSPRSGDLSVYWYQQSLDQGLQFLIQYYNGEERAKGNILERFSAQQFPDLHSELNLSSLELGDSALYFCASSPRTSKETQYFGPGTRLLVL.

Only one count was recorded for this clone. The chain combines TRBV10-1 with TRBJ2-2; TRBD1 matches 10 bases. There are 15 residues in the CDR3. Trimming removed 6 bases from V and 6 bases from J; junction bases left unmatched: 7. Germline V CDR1 and CDR2: WNHNN, SYGVQD (reference sequence). The CDR3 sequence: CASRRDRGSAGELFF. DNA of the CDR3: TGCGCCAGCAGGCGGGACAGGGGTTCGGCCGGGGAGCTGTTTTTT.